Following are 17 T cell receptor beta chains from one sample sequenced in a study of blood T cells in healthy people across ages. A J-beta primer mix and a sample-barcoded 5' primer were used in a second PCR of roughly 6 to 12 cycles. Via MiXCR, TCRdb re-called the 5' RACE reads, giving one row per CDR3 protein. The table includes 800,000 to 900,000 distinct CDR3 sequences, around 68% detected once. The source material was blood. The receptors shown here come from a man younger than 45 in good health.

The chain couples TRBV29-1 to TRBJ2-5; D is unresolved. The J call is in doubt because the DNA end fits TRBJ2-7 better. This CDR3 has 13 amino acids. CDR1 and CDR2 (germline): SQVTM, ANQGSEA. The chain's CDR3 is CSVEASSAYEQYF. CDR3 DNA: TGCAGCGTTGAAGCCAGTTCGGCCTACGAGCAGTACTTC.

V is TRBV11-1 and J is TRBJ2-1; 7 nucleotides agree with TRBD2. V gave up 5 bases and J gave up 4 bases; unmatched junction bases: 8. In germline, CDR1 is SGHAT, CDR2 FQDESV (reference sequence). The CDR3 is 15 residues long. The CDR3 here is CASSPGTNKYNEQFF. The CDR3 DNA is TGTGCCAGCAGCCCCGGGACTAATAAATACAATGAGCAGTTCTTC.

Remarks on this clonotype: This could be a read error, since a much larger clone is one nucleotide away. The chain joins TRBV10-3 to TRBJ1-1; 7 bases agree with TRBD1. This CDR3 region has 13 residues. Per the germline V gene, CDR1 is ENHRY and CDR2 is SYGVKD. The DNA for the CDR3 is TGTGTCATCAGCCTGACAGGGCCCACTGAAGCTTTCTTT. Protein product: CVISLTGPTEAFF.

The chain employs TRBV28 and TRBJ2-5, with D perhaps TRBD1 (6 bases). This CDR3 is built from 16 residues. Trimming took off 5 bases at V and 2 bases at J, with 18 bases between the two ends. CDR1 is MDHEN, CDR2 SYDVKM, per germline. CDR3 DNA: TGTGCCAGCAGTCCCGACGATACAGGGTGGCAAGAGACCCAGTACTTC. Protein: CASSPDDTGWQETQYF.

This clonotype was seen only a few times. The rearrangement uses TRBV10-3 and TRBJ2-4; D possibly matches TRBD1 or TRBD2 (6 bases each). CDR3 size: 16 residues. Germline V lookup: CDR1 ENHRY, CDR2 SYGVKD. Trimming cost V 0 bases and J 5 bases, with 14 bases left between them. CDR3: CAISESGGGTQNIQYF. The CDR3 DNA reads TGTGCCATCAGTGAGTCAGGGGGAGGCACGCAAAACATTCAGTACTTC.

The chain employs TRBV20-1 and TRBJ2-1; D unresolved. CDR1 is DFQATT and CDR2 is SNEGSKA in the germline V gene (reference sequence). Trimming cost V 3 bases and J 0 bases, with 12 bases left between them. CDR3 length equals 15 residues. The CDR3 DNA sequence: TGCAGTGCTAGTGAGTACCGAAGCTCCTACAATGAGCAGTTCTTC. This encodes CSASEYRSSYNEQFF.

This chain joins TRBV9 and TRBJ2-1; D gene unclear. Germline V lookup: CDR1 SGDLS, CDR2 YYNGEE. The ends were cut back, 1 base at V and 0 bases at J, with 17 bases in the middle. The length of the CDR3 is 18 residues. The CDR3, as DNA: TGTGCCAGCAGCGTAATGCCAACGGATCTTAGCTCCTACAATGAGCAGTTCTTC. Amino acids: CASSVMPTDLSSYNEQFF.

This chain joins TRBV10-3 and TRBJ1-2; D not certain. The ends were cut back, 1 base at V and 1 base at J, with 7 bases in the middle. Germline V gene sequence: CDR1 ENHRY, CDR2 SYGVKD. The CDR3 has 14 residues. The CDR3 is CAISELGDNYGYTF. The CDR3 DNA follows: TGTGCCATCAGTGAGTTAGGTGATAACTATGGCTACACCTTC.

CDR3 region: CASSNGRTYEQYF. As DNA, the CDR3 is TGTGCCAGCAGTAACGGACGGACCTACGAGCAGTACTTC. The chain combines TRBV27 with TRBJ2-7; D is ambiguous. The CDR3 length is 13 residues. V lost 5 bases and J lost 2, with 10 bases in between. Per germline, CDR1 MNHEY and CDR2 SMNVEV (reference sequence).

This clonotype was seen more than once but under ten times. The gene calls are TRBV9 and TRBJ1-5; the match to TRBD1 covers 8 bases. Germline CDR1 is SGDLS and CDR2 is YYNGEE. The ends lost 0 bases at V and 10 bases at J; junction bases unmatched: 6. This CDR3 contains 14 residues. The CDR3 sequence: CASSVGGTGDPQHF. The CDR3 nucleotides read TGTGCCAGCAGCGTAGGCGGGACAGGCGATCCCCAGCATTTT.

The V call is TRBV7-3, the J call TRBJ1-6; the D gene is possibly TRBD1 (5 bases). Deletions cut 5 bases from V and 7 bases from J, with 9 bases between. CDR1 is SGHTA, CDR2 FQGTGA, per germline. The CDR3 loop spans 13 amino acids. CDR3 DNA: TGTGCCAGCAGCGTTTACAGGAATTCACCCCTCCACTTT. Its translation: CASSVYRNSPLHF.

This clonotype was seen more than once but under ten times. The V gene is TRBV6-2 or TRBV6-3, the J gene TRBJ2-5, with a possible D match to TRBD2 (5 bases). This CDR3 contains 10 residues. Germline assignment: CDR1 MNHEY and CDR2 SVGEGT. V was clipped by 11 bases and J by 5 bases, with 9 bases between them. CDR3 amino acids: CAVRGETQYF. The CDR3 bases are TGTGCCGTACGAGGGGAGACCCAGTACTTC.

The J gene is TRBJ2-1, the V gene TRBV9; TRBD2 might be the D (7 bases). Germline V gene data show CDR1 as SGDLS and CDR2 as YYNGEE. This CDR3 comprises 15 residues. V was shortened by 0 bases and J by 5 bases, with 12 bases between the two germline ends. The CDR3 sequence is CASSVGGGLDNEQFF. As DNA, the CDR3 is TGTGCCAGCAGCGTAGGCGGGGGCCTTGACAATGAGCAGTTCTTC.

The V call is TRBV11-2, the J call TRBJ2-3; 9 bases match TRBD1. V shed 2 bases and J 4 bases; nucleotides not matched to a gene: 4. Germline lookup yields CDR1 SGHAT and CDR2 FQNNGV. The CDR3 sequence is 15 residues long. The CDR3 protein is CASSLTGGDSDTQYF. For the CDR3, the DNA is TGTGCCAGCAGCTTAACAGGGGGCGACTCAGATACGCAGTATTTT.

The chain carries TRBV4-3 and TRBJ2-1; perhaps TRBD2 as D (5 bases). The CDR3 length is 16 residues. CDR1 and CDR2 from the germline V gene are LGHNA and YSLEER. Trimming cost V 4 bases and J 2 bases, with 15 bases left between them. For the CDR3, the DNA is TGCGCCAGCAGCCGGGAGACTCGCTCGACCTACAATGAGCAGTTCTTC. It encodes CASSRETRSTYNEQFF.

V usage is TRBV11-2 and J usage is TRBJ2-5; 14 bases agree with TRBD2. The J segment lost 6 bases and the V segment lost 1 base, leaving 10 bases of the junction unmatched. Germline CDR1 and CDR2: SGHAT and FQNNGV. The CDR3 runs to 18 residues. The CDR3 loop is CASSLGPGLAGERKTQYF. In DNA, the CDR3 is TGTGCCAGCAGCTTAGGTCCGGGACTAGCGGGGGAGCGCAAGACCCAGTACTTC. Together with reference TRBV11-2 and TRBJ2-5, the CDR3 gives the full variable domain: EAGVAQSPRYKIIEKRQSVAFWCNPISGHATLYWYQQILGQGPKLLIQFQNNGVVDDSQLPKDRFSAERLKGVDSTLKIQPAKLEDSAVYLCASSLGPGLAGERKTQYFGPGTRLLVL.

This rearrangement joins TRBV10-3 to TRBJ2-7; D call uncertain. The germline V and J ends were trimmed by 3 bases and 2 bases, with 2 bases remaining between them. Germline V gene sequence: CDR1 ENHRY, CDR2 SYGVKD. The CDR3 covers 11 residues. In DNA form, the CDR3 reads TGTGCCATCAGTGACACCTACGAGCAGTACTTC. It translates to CAISDTYEQYF.